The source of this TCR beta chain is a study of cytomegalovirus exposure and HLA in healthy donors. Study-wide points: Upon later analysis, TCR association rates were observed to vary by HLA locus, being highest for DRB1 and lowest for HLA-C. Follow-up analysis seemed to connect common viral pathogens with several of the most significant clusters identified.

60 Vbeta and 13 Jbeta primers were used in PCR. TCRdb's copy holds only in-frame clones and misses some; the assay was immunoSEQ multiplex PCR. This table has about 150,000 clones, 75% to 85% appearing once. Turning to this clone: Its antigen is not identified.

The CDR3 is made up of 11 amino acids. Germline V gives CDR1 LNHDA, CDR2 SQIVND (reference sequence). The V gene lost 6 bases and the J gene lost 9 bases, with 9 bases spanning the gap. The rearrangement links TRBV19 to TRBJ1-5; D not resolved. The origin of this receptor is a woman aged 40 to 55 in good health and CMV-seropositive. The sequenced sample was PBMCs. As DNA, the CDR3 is TGTGCCAGTAGGCGAGGCGGGCCCCAGCATTTT. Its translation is CASRRGGPQHF.